The clone carrying this T cell receptor beta chain was observed a handful of times. Its antigen is currently unknown. Other DNA sequences in the sample encode the same CDR3. The sample originates from a study of shared clonotypes between healthy human individuals. V shed 5 bases, J shed 5 bases, and the junction held 2 bases outside the gene matches. Germline V CDR1 and CDR2: MNHEY, SVGAGI. CDR3 size: 13 residues. HIV-negative, healthy adults without recent acute infections or vaccinations were the donors. TCRdb's table, derived via immunoSEQ multiplex PCR, lists solely in-frame clones and lacks some. The sample contains roughly 1 million clones, 75% of which appear only once. Study results and caveats: Sampling was confined to blood; repertoires within tissues likely differ. Clonotype sharing among the donors was expected to vary with sequencing depth. Generally, naive subsets (rather than memory subsets) showed larger estimated richness.

Input material: memory CD4+ T cells sorted from blood. Subset specified: CD45RA-negative fraction. The source is a man aged 18-30 years in good health. The chain is built from TRBV6-5 and TRBJ2-2, with TRBD1 identical over 7 bases. The CDR3 spells CASSLQGTGELFF. In DNA, the CDR3 is TGTGCCAGCAGTCTACAGGGGACCGGGGAGCTGTTTTTT.